This TCR beta chain was captured in a study of patients and donors after allogeneic stem cell transplantation. Germline V gene lookup returns CDR1 SGHRS and CDR2 YFSETQ. The CDR3 length is 15 residues. With V trimmed by 0 bases and J by 3 bases, 5 bases remained unmatched. TCRdb re-called the RT-PCR reads with MiXCR, one entry per CDR3 protein. Of approximately 170,000 distinct CDR3 sequences listed, about 24% are singletons. This sequence originates from a human donor who was either an allogeneic HSCT recipient or a stem cell or donor lymphocyte infusion donor (not recorded which). It is not recorded whose cells these are; they may come from a transplant donor. Sequenced material: blood, either unsorted or a sorted T cell fraction (not recorded which). The V gene is TRBV5-1, the J gene TRBJ2-5; the match to TRBD1 covers 7 bases. DNA for the CDR3: TGCGCCAGCAGCTTGGGACCGACAGGGAAAGAGACCCAGTACTTC. This encodes CASSLGPTGKETQYF.